This TCR beta chain was recorded in a study of shared clonotypes between healthy human individuals. The CDR3 runs to 18 residues. Germline lookup yields CDR1 LGHNA and CDR2 YNFKEQ. Trimming shortened V by 0 bases and J by 0 bases, and 15 bases separated the two germline ends. In replicate PCRs of sorted subsets, about 200 ng DNA, approximately 30,000 T cell genomes, was used. This table comes from immunoSEQ multiplex PCR, and its TCRdb copy is limited to in-frame clones, with some not included. The repertoire holds approximately 350,000 clones, with approximately 96% as singletons. V is TRBV4-2 and J is TRBJ2-1; D gene ambiguous. Material: memory CD8+ T cells sorted from blood. This sample's subset: CD45RO+ cells pooled with CCR7-negative TemRA cells. The sequence was collected from a man in his thirties or forties in good health. The CDR3 here is CASSQEGYEQSSYNEQFF. The CDR3 DNA sequence: TGTGCCAGCAGCCAAGAGGGGTACGAGCAGAGCTCCTACAATGAGCAGTTCTTC.